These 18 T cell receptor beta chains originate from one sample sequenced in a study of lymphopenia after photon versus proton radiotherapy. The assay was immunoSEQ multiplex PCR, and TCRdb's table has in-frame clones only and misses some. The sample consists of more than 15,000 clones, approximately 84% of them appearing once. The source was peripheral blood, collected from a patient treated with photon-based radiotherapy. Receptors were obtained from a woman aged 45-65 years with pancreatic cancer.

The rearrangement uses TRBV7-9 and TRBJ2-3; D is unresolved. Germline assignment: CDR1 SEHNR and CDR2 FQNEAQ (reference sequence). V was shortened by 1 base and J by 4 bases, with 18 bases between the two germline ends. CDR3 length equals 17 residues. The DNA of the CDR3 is TGTGCCAGCAGCTTAGGAGGAAACTACCTAGAGGCAGATACGCAGTATTTT. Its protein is CASSLGGNYLEADTQYF.

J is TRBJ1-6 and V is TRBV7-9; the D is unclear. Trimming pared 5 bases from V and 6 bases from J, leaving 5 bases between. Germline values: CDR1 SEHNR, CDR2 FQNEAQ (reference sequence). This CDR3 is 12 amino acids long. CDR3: CASSLSNSPLHF. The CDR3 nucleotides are TGTGCCAGCAGCCTCAGTAATTCACCCCTCCACTTT. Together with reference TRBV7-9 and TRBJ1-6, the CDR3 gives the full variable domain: DTGVSQNPRHKITKRGQNVTFRCDPISEHNRLYWYRQTLGQGPEFLTYFQNEAQLEKSRLLSDRFSAERPKGSFSTLEIQRTEQGDSAMYLCASSLSNSPLHFGNGTRLTVT.

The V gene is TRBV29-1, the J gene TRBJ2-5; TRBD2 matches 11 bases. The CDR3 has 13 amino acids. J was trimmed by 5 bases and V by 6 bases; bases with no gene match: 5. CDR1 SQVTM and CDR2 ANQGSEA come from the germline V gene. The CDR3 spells CSVTSGSWETQYF. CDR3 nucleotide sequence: TGCAGCGTCACTAGCGGGAGTTGGGAGACCCAGTACTTC. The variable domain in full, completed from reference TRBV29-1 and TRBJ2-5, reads SAVISQKPSRDICQRGTSLTIQCQVDSQVTMMFWYRQQPGQSLTLIATANQGSEATYESGFVIDKFPISRPNLTFSTLTVSNMSPEDSSIYLCSVTSGSWETQYFGPGTRLLVL.

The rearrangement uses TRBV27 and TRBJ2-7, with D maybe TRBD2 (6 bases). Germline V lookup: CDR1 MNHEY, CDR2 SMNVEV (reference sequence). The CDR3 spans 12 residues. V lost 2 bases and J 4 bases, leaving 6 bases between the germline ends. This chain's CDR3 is CASSLGGYEQYF. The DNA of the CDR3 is TGTGCCAGCAGTTTAGGGGGGTACGAGCAGTACTTC.

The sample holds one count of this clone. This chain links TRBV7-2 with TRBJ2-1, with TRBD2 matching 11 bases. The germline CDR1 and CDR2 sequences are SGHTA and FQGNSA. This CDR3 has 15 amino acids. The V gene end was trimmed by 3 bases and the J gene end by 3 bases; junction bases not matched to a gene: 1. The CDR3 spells CASSFSGGDYNEQFF. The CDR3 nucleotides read TGTGCCAGCAGCTTTAGCGGGGGGGACTACAATGAGCAGTTCTTC.

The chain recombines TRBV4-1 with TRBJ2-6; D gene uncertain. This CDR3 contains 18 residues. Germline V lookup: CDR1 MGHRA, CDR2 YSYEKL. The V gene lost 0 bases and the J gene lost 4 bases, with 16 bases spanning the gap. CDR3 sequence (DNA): TGCGCCAGCAGCCAAGATCAGCTTAAGGGTCTGGGGGCCAACGTCCTGACTTTC. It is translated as CASSQDQLKGLGANVLTF.

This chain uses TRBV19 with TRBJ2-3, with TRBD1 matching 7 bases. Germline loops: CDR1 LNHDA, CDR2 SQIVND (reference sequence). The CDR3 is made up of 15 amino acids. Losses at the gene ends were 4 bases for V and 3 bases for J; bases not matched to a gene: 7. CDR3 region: CASSNGQVLTDTQYF. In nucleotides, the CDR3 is TGTGCCAGTAGTAACGGACAGGTCCTAACAGATACGCAGTATTTT.

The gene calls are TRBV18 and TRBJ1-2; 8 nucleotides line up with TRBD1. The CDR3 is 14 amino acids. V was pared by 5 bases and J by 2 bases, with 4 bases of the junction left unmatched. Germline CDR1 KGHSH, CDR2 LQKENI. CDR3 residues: CASSSDRANYGYTF. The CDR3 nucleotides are TGTGCCAGCTCATCGGACAGGGCCAACTATGGCTACACCTTC. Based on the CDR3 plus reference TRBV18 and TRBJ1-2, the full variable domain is NAGVMQNPRHLVRRRGQEARLRCSPMKGHSHVYWYRQLPEEGLKFMVYLQKENIIDESGMPKERFSAEFPKEGPSILRIQQVVRGDSAAYFCASSSDRANYGYTFGSGTRLTVV.

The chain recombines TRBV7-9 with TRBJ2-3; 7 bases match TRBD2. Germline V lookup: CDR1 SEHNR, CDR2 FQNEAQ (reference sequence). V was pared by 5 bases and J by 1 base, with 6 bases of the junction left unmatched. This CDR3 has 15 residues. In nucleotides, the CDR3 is TGTGCCAGCAGCAACCGGGAGGAGGGCACAGATACGCAGTATTTT. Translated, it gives CASSNREEGTDTQYF.

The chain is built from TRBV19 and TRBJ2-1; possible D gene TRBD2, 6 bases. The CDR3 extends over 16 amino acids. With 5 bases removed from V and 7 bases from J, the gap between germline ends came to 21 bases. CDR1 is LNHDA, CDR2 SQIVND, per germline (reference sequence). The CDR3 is CASSWSLTGVGNEQFF. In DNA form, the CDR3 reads TGTGCCAGTAGTTGGAGCTTAACGGGAGTGGGTAATGAGCAGTTCTTC.

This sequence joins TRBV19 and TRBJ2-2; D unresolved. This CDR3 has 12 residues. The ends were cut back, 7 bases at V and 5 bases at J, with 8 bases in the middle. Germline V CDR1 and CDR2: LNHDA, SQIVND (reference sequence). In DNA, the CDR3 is TGTGCCAGTAATACACAAACCGGGGAGCTGTTTTTT. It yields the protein CASNTQTGELFF.

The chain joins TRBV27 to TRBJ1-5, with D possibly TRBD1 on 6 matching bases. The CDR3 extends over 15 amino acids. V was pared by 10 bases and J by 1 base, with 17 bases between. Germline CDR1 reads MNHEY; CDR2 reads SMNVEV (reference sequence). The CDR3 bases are TGTGCCACCCCCAGGGGTCCCCGAAGCAATCAGCCCCAGCATTTT. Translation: CATPRGPRSNQPQHF.

In DNA, the CDR3 is TGTGCCAGTGGACCGAGCGGGAGAAACTACGAGCAGTACTTC. Translating gives CASGPSGRNYEQYF. The chain combines TRBV19 with TRBJ2-7; 8 bases map to TRBD2. After removal of 8 bases from V and 3 bases from J, the junction contained 9 bases not matched to a gene. The CDR3 totals 14 residues. Germline lookup yields CDR1 LNHDA and CDR2 SQIVND (reference sequence).

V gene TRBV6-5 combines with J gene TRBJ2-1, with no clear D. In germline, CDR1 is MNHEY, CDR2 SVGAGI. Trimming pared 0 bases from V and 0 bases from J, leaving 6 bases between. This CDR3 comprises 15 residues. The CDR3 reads CASSYSMSSYNEQFF. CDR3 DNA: TGTGCCAGCAGTTACTCAATGAGCTCCTACAATGAGCAGTTCTTC.

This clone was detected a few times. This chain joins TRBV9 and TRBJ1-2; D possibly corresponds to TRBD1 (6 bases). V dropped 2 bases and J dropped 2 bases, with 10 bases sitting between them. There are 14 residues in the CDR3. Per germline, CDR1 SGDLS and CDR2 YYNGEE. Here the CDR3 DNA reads TGTGCCAGCAGCGTTGGACAGCCCAACTATGGCTACACCTTC. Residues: CASSVGQPNYGYTF.

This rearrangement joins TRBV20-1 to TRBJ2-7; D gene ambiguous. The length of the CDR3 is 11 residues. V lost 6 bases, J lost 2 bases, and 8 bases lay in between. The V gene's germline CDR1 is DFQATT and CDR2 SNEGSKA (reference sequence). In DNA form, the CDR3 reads TGCAGTGCCCCAGACCCCTACGAGCAGTACTTC. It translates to CSAPDPYEQYF.

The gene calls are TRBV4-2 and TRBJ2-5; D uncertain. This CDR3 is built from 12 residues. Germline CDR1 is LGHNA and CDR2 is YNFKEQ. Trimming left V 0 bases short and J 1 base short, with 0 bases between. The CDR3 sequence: CASSQDQETQYF. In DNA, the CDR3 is TGTGCCAGCAGCCAAGACCAAGAGACCCAGTACTTC.

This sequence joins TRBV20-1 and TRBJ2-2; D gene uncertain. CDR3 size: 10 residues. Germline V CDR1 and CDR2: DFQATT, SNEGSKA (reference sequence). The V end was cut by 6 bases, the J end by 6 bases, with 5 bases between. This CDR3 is CSAPPGELFF. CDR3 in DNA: TGCAGTGCCCCGCCCGGGGAGCTGTTTTTT.